The 15 T cell receptor beta chains listed next were all sequenced from one sample in a study of regulatory T cells in long-lasting Graves disease. Regarding time point: persistent/refractory GD, antithyroid drugs over 5 years with positive TRAb. Preparation of the TCR library used RNA extracted from PBMCs. Construction of TCR beta libraries relied on iRepertoire HTBI primers and on Arm-PCR targeting CDR3 regions. TCRdb recomputed calls from the multiplex PCR reads with MiXCR, one row per CDR3 protein. The sample has under 350,000 distinct CDR3 sequences, around a fifth seen once; the top ten hold 45% to 70%. The sequencing here drew on peripheral blood mononuclear cells (PBMCs), taken when the disease was refractory, from a patient treated with antithyroid drugs. These receptors were taken from a female donor with Graves disease.

The rearrangement uses TRBV27 and TRBJ2-7; TRBD1 matches 7 bases. The CDR3 runs 13 residues. Trimming cost V 2 bases and J 12 bases; bases outside gene matches: 10. From germline, CDR1 is MNHEY and CDR2 SMNVEV (reference sequence). The CDR3 region has the DNA TGTGCCAGCAGTTTAGGGAACGTGGGACAGCTGTACTTC. Its translation is CASSLGNVGQLYF.

The V call is TRBV12-3 or TRBV12-4, the J call TRBJ2-2, with 9 bases lining up with TRBD1. The V and J ends lost 3 bases and 4 bases, in that order; junction bases with no gene match: 3. The CDR3 length is 15 residues. Here the CDR3 reads CASSFRGQGTGELFF. CDR3 nucleotide sequence: TGTGCCAGCAGTTTTCGGGGACAGGGCACCGGGGAGCTGTTTTTT.

As concerns this clonotype: Possible read error: a much larger clone is one base away. This rearrangement joins TRBV5-5 to TRBJ2-5, with D perhaps matching TRBD1 (6 bases). The CDR3 has 14 residues. CDR1 and CDR2 from the germline V gene are SGHKS and YYEKEE (reference sequence). The CDR3 reads CASSLLQGWETQCF. CDR3 nucleotides: TGTGCCAGCAGCTTGTTACAGGGTTGGGAGACCCAGTGCTTC.

The V gene is TRBV20-1, the J gene TRBJ2-5, with 11 bases aligning to TRBD1. Unmatched junction bases numbered 4, after V lost 5 bases and J lost 5 bases. There are 13 residues in the CDR3. Germline-derived CDR1 and CDR2 are DFQATT and SNEGSKA (reference sequence). CDR3 region: CSAGQGAWETQYF. For the CDR3, the DNA is TGCAGTGCTGGACAGGGGGCGTGGGAGACCCAGTACTTC.

This clonotype was seen more than once but under ten times. The chain carries TRBV27 and TRBJ2-1; D is unclear. V lost 4 bases and J lost 4, with 8 bases in between. This CDR3 contains 13 residues. Germline-derived CDR1 and CDR2 are MNHEY and SMNVEV (reference sequence). The CDR3: CASSSLLYNEQFF. In DNA form, the CDR3 reads TGTGCCAGCAGTTCCCTCTTGTACAATGAGCAGTTCTTC.

This clonotype was seen once. This may be a read error: a much more frequent sequence differs by one nucleotide. The chain employs TRBV6-2 or TRBV6-3 and TRBJ1-5; D not resolved. The CDR3 runs to 16 residues. Germline V CDR1 and CDR2: MNHEY, SVGEGT. The CDR3 spells CASSSQVADSSQPQHF. The DNA for the CDR3 is TGTGCCAGCAGTTCCCAGGTGGCAGATAGCAGTCAGCCCCAGCATTTT.

This clonotype was observed many times. V is TRBV28 and J is TRBJ2-5, with D perhaps matching TRBD1 (7 bases). CDR3 size: 14 residues. Germline values: CDR1 MDHEN, CDR2 SYDVKM. Trimming took off 5 bases at V and 6 bases at J, with 16 bases between the two ends. The CDR3 reads CASSGGGGFKTQYF. In DNA form, the CDR3 reads TGTGCCAGCAGTGGAGGGGGCGGGTTTAAGACCCAGTACTTC.

In this sample, this clonotype turned up a few times. The chain joins TRBV27 to TRBJ2-2; tentatively, D is TRBD2 (6 bases). Trimming cost V 6 bases and J 5 bases, with 13 bases left between them. The CDR3 has 14 amino acids. Germline V gene lookup returns CDR1 MNHEY and CDR2 SMNVEV (reference sequence). CDR3 nucleotides: TGTGCCAGCAGCGGGGGTGTACAGACCGGGGAGCTGTTTTTT. It translates to CASSGGVQTGELFF.

In its sample, this clonotype was seen a few times. The chain recombines TRBV5-6 with TRBJ1-2, with D possibly being TRBD1 (5 bases). The germline CDR1 and CDR2 sequences are SGHDT and YYEEEE. The CDR3 sequence is 13 residues long. Trimming took off 5 bases at V and 4 bases at J, with 12 bases between the two ends. The CDR3 sequence: CASSPGSTYGYTF. DNA of the CDR3: TGTGCCAGCAGTCCAGGGAGTACCTATGGCTACACCTTC.

This clonotype occurred many times. The chain recombines TRBV6-1 with TRBJ2-7, with D maybe TRBD2 (5 bases). V gave up 8 bases and J gave up 5 bases, with 16 bases separating them. The germline V gene has CDR1 MNHNS and CDR2 SASEGT. The CDR3 is made up of 13 amino acids. The CDR3, as DNA: TGTGCCAGCGGATATCTGGACTTCAACGAGCAGTACTTC. Translating gives CASGYLDFNEQYF.

The rearrangement uses TRBV14 and TRBJ2-7, with TRBD2 matching 8 bases. CDR1 SGHDN and CDR2 FVKESK come from the germline V gene. This CDR3 spans 14 amino acids. Trimming cost V 6 bases and J 3 bases; bases outside gene matches: 7. The CDR3 coding sequence is TGTGCCAGCAGACCCGCCCTAGCGGGCTACGAGCAGTACTTC. It codes for CASRPALAGYEQYF. The full variable domain, rest sourced from reference TRBV14 and TRBJ2-7, is EAGVTQFPSHSVIEKGQTVTLRCDPISGHDNLYWYRRVMGKEIKFLLHFVKESKQDESGMPNNRFLAERTGGTYSTLKVQPAELEDSGVYFCASRPALAGYEQYFGPGTRLTVT.

The chain joins TRBV7-2 to TRBJ2-1; 8 bases agree with TRBD2. V trimming: 4 bases; J trimming: 8 bases; junction bases outside the gene matches: 10. The CDR3 contains 15 residues. CDR1 and CDR2 from the germline V gene are SGHTA and FQGNSA. CDR3 region: CASSSVAGGGDEQFF. Written as DNA, the CDR3 is TGTGCCAGCAGCTCAGTGGCGGGAGGAGGTGATGAGCAGTTCTTC.

The J gene is TRBJ2-7, the V gene TRBV4-3, with D hard to call. Germline V gives CDR1 LGHNA, CDR2 YSLEER. The V and J ends lost 0 bases and 4 bases respectively, with 13 bases between them. The CDR3 runs to 15 residues. This CDR3 reads CASSQERWLDYEQYF. CDR3 in DNA: TGCGCCAGCAGCCAAGAAAGATGGCTAGATTACGAGCAGTACTTC.

This clonotype came up a few times. This rearrangement joins TRBV7-2 to TRBJ2-7; D ambiguous. The V end was cut by 1 base, the J end by 2 bases, with 6 bases between. The CDR3 runs to 13 residues. In germline, CDR1 is SGHTA, CDR2 FQGNSA. The CDR3 loop reads CASSLGPPYEQYF. CDR3 sequence (DNA): TGTGCCAGCAGCTTAGGGCCTCCCTACGAGCAGTACTTC.

As regards this clonotype: A read error likely explains this, since a far larger clone differs by one base. The chain employs TRBV6-1 and TRBJ1-1; D uncertain. V lost 6 bases, J lost 1 base, and 6 bases lay in between. This CDR3 has 12 residues. Germline CDR1 reads MNHNS; CDR2 reads SASEGT. The CDR3 here is CASRTRNTEAFF. The CDR3 nucleotides read TGTGCCAGCAGGACAAGGAACACTGAAGCTTTCTTT.